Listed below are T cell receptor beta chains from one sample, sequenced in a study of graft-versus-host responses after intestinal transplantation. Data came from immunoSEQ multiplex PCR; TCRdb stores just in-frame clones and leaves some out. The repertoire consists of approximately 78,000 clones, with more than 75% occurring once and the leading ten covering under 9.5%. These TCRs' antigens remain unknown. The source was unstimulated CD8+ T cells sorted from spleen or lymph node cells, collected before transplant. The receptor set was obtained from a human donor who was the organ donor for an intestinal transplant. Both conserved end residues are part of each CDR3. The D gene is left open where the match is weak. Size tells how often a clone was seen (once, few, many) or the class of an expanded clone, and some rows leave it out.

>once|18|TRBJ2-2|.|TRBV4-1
TGCGCCAGCAGCCACGACTCCCGATATAGGATAAACACCGGGGAGCTGTTTTTT
CASSHDSRYRINTGELFF
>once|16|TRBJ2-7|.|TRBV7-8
TGTGCCAGCAGCCCAGAAGGCCGGGGCACCATTTTCGAGCAGTACTTC
CASSPEGRGTIFEQYF
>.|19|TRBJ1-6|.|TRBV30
TGTGCCTGGACACTAACAGGACCTTTTAACCCCCTTTTGAATTCACCCCTCCACTTT
CAWTLTGPFNPLLNSPLHF
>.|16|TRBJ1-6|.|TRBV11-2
TGTGCCAGCAGCTCAGAAGTCAGCTCCTATAATTCACCCCTCCACTTT
CASSSEVSSYNSPLHF
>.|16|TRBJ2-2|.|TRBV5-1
TGCGCCAGCAGCTCGCCCATAAACCAAGAGACCGGGGAGCTGTTTTTT
CASSSPINQETGELFF
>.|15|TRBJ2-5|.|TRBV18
TGTGCCAGCTCACCAGATTGGTGGAGGCAAGAGACCCAGTACTTC
CASSPDWWRQETQYF
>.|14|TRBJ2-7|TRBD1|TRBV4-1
TGCGCCAGCAGCCCAAACAGGGGATCCTACGAGCAGTACTTC
CASSPNRGSYEQYF
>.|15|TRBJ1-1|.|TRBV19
TGTGCCAGTAGTATTTTCTCGGGCCCGTCTTCTGAAGCTTTCTTT
CASSIFSGPSSEAFF
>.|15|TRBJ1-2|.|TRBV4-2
TGTGCCAGCAGCCAAGAGGCAGGATCTAACTATGGCTACACCTTC
CASSQEAGSNYGYTF
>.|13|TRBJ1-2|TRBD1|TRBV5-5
TGTGCCAGCAGCTCCGCGGGAGGGGGCGGCTACACCTTC
CASSSAGGGGYTF
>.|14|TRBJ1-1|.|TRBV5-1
TGCGCCAGCAGCGGCGGGACCTACACCACTGAAGCTTTCTTT
CASSGGTYTTEAFF
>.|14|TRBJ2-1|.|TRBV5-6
TGTGCCAGCAGCTTGGACTCCTTGGGGCGCGAGCAGTTCTTC
CASSLDSLGREQFF
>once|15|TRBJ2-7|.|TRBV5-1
TGCGCCAGCAGCTTGGCCGGGAATCTTTACTACGAGCAGTACTTC
CASSLAGNLYYEQYF
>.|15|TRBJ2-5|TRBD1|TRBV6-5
TGTGCCAGCAGCACCGGGACAGGACAAGCGGAGACCCAGTACTTC
CASSTGTGQAETQYF
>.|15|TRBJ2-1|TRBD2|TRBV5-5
TGTGCCAGCACTTTCAGCGGGGGGGCCCTGAATGAGCAGTTCTTC
CASTFSGGALNEQFF
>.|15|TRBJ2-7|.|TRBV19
TGTGCCAGTAGGCCCTCGACAGAGCTTTCCTACGAGCAGTACTTC
CASRPSTELSYEQYF
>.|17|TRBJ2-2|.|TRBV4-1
TGCGCCAGCAGCCAAGGGGATGTTGTTGTGTACACCGGGGAGCTGTTTTTT
CASSQGDVVVYTGELFF
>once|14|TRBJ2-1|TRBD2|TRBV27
TGTGCCAGCAGTTTGGGGGGGTCTTACAATGAGCAGTTCTTC
CASSLGGSYNEQFF
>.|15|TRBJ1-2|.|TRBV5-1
TGCGCCAGCAGCTTGGAAAAGGACTCATGGTGGGGCTACACCTTC
CASSLEKDSWWGYTF
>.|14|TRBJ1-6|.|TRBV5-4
TGTGCCAGCAGCTTTCCAGTCCCGGGTGCACCCCTCCACTTT
CASSFPVPGAPLHF
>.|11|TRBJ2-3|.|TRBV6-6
TGTGCCATACTTTTAGCGGATACGCAGTATTTT
CAILLADTQYF
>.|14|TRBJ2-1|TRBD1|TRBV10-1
TGCGCCAGCTCCGCAGAGGGGGCTCCTAATGAGCAGTTCTTC
CASSAEGAPNEQFF
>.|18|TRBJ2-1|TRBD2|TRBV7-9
TGTGCCAGCAGCCCAGTGACGGTGGGGACTACTGCCGATAATGAGCAGTTCTTC
CASSPVTVGTTADNEQFF
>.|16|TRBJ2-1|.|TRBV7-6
TGTGCCAGCAGCTCCTTACCCGGCAATCGCTACAATGAGCAGTTCTTC
CASSSLPGNRYNEQFF
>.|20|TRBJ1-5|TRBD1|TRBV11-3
TGTGCCAGCAGCTTGGGGGGTGGGGACAGGGGATCGTTAGGCAATCAGCCCCAGCATTTT
CASSLGGGDRGSLGNQPQHF
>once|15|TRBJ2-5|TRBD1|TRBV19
TGTGCCAGTAGTGTACGGGACAGGGGAACAGAGACCCAGTACTTC
CASSVRDRGTETQYF
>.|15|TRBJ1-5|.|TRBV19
TGTGCCAGTAGAGGAGGGGTTGGGATACATCAGCCCCAGCATTTT
CASRGGVGIHQPQHF
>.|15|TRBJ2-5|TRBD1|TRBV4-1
TGCGCCAGCAGCCTCTCAGGGACAGGGACGGAGACCCAGTACTTC
CASSLSGTGTETQYF
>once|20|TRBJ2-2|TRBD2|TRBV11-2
TGTGCCAGCAGCTTAGATGGAGGGAGTAGCGGGGGGTGGGACACCGGGGAGCTGTTTTTT
CASSLDGGSSGGWDTGELFF
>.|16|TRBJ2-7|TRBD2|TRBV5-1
TGCGCCAGCAGCTTGGAAGCGGGGACGCACTCCTACGAGCAGTACTTC
CASSLEAGTHSYEQYF
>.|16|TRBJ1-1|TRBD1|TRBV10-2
TGCGCCAGCAGTGAGGGCAGGGGGCACTTGAGCACTGAAGCTTTCTTT
CASSEGRGHLSTEAFF
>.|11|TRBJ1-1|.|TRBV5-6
TGTGCCAGCAGCTTTAACACTGAAGCTTTCTTT
CASSFNTEAFF
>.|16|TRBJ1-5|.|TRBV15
TGTGCCACCAGCAGCGGTCCAGGGGAAACCAATCAGCCCCAGCATTTT
CATSSGPGETNQPQHF
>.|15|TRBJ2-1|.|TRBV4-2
TGTGCCAGCAGCCAAGATGAGGGCCCCCACAATGAGCAGTTCTTC
CASSQDEGPHNEQFF
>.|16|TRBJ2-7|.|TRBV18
TGTGCCAGCTCACGGGGACACTGGTTCGTAGGCTACGAGCAGTACTTC
CASSRGHWFVGYEQYF
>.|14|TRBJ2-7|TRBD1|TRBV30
TGTGCCTGGAATTCCGGGACAGGAGCCTACGAGCAGTACTTC
CAWNSGTGAYEQYF
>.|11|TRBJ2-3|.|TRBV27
TGTGCCAGCAGTTTAGGAGATACGCAGTATTTT
CASSLGDTQYF
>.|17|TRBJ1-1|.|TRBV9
TGTGCCAGCAGCGGGCGCGGTGGAGACAGCTTGAACACTGAAGCTTTCTTT
CASSGRGGDSLNTEAFF
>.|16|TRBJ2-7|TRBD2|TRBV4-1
TGCGCCAGCAGCCCAGCCGCCGGGACTAGCCCCTCCGAGCAGTACTTC
CASSPAAGTSPSEQYF
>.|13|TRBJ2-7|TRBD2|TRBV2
TGTGCCAGCGCGAGAGGCGGGGGGATCGAGCAGTACTTC
CASARGGGIEQYF
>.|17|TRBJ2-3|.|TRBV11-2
TGTGCCAGCAGCTTAGACGCCGGACTATACCTCACAGATACGCAGTATTTT
CASSLDAGLYLTDTQYF
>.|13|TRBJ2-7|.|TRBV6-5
TGTGCCAGCAGTTACTCCATTGCCGGGGAGCAGTACTTC
CASSYSIAGEQYF
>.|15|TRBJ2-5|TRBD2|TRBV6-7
TGTGCCAGCAGTTCTAGCGGGGGGAACCAAGAGACCCAGTACTTC
CASSSSGGNQETQYF
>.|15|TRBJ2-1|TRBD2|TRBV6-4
TGTGCCAGCAGTGACTCGACGGGGGGGGGTAATGAGCAGTTCTTC
CASSDSTGGGNEQFF
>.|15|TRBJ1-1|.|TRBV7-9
TGTGCCAGCAGCTTAGAGGAGGGTACGAACACTGAAGCTTTCTTT
CASSLEEGTNTEAFF
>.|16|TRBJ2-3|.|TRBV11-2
TGTGCCAGCAGCTTAGGGGAGGGGGAAGTAACAGATACGCAGTATTTT
CASSLGEGEVTDTQYF
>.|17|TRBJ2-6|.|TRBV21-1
TGTGCCAGCAGATTCTTATTACAACAAAGTCGGGCCAACGTCCTGACTTTC
CASRFLLQQSRANVLTF
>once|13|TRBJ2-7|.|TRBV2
TGTGCCAGCAGTGGCAGGGTAAGGGTTGAGCAGTACTTC
CASSGRVRVEQYF
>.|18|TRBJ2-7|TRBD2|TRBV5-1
TGCGCCAGCAGCTCCAACCTTTTTACACTAGCGGGGGTCAACGAGCAGTACTTC
CASSSNLFTLAGVNEQYF
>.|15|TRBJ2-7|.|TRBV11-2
TGTGCCAGCAGCCAAGCGTTCGTACGAGACTACGAGCAGTACTTC
CASSQAFVRDYEQYF
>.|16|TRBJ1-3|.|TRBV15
TGTGCCACCAGCAGAGAAAGTTTGGACTCTGGAAACACCATATATTTT
CATSRESLDSGNTIYF